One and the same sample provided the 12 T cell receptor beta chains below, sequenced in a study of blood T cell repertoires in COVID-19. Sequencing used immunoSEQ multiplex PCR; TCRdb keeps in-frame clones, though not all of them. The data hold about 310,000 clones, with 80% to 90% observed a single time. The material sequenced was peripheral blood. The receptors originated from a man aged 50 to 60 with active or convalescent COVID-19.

The chain's CDR3 is CASSSRGYSGNTIYF. DNA of the CDR3: TGTGCCAGTAGCTCCAGGGGGTACTCTGGAAACACCATATATTTT. V and J are TRBV19 and TRBJ1-3; 7 bases align to TRBD1. This CDR3 has 15 amino acids. V was pared by 6 bases and J by 0 bases, with 5 bases of the junction left unmatched. The germline V gene has CDR1 LNHDA and CDR2 SQIVND (reference sequence).

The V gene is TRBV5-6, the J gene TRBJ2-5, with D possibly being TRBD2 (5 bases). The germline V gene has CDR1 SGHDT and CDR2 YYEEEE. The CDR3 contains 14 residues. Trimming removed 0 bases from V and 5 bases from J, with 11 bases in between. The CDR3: CASSLESRGETQYF. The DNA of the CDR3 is TGTGCCAGCAGCTTGGAGTCACGAGGGGAGACCCAGTACTTC.

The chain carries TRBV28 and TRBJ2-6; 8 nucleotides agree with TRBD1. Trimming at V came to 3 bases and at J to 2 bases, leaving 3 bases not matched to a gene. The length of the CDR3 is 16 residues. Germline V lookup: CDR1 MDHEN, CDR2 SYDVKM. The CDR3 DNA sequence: TGTGCCAGCAGTTTTCAACAGGGGGCTGGGGCCAACGTCCTGACTTTC. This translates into CASSFQQGAGANVLTF.

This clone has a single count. CDR3 DNA sequence: TGCAGCGTCAGCCTCAGGGCGCTGTTCTCCTACAATGAGCAGTTCTTC. Translating gives CSVSLRALFSYNEQFF. This sequence joins TRBV29-1 and TRBJ2-1, with TRBD1 as a possible D gene (5 bases). The CDR3 is 16 residues long. Germline lookup yields CDR1 SQVTM and CDR2 ANQGSEA. V was shortened by 6 bases and J by 0 bases, with 18 bases between the two germline ends.

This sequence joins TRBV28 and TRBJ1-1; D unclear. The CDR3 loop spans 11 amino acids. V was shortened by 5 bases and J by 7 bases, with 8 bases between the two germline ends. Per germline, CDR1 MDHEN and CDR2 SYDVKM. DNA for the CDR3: TGTGCCAGCAGTCGGGGTTTTGAAGCTTTCTTT. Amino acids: CASSRGFEAFF.

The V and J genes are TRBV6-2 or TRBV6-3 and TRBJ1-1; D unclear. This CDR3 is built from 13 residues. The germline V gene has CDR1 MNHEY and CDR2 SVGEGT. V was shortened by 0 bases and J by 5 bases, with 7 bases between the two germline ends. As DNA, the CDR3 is TGTGCCAGCAGTTACTCTTTCAGGACTGAAGCTTTCTTT. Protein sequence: CASSYSFRTEAFF.

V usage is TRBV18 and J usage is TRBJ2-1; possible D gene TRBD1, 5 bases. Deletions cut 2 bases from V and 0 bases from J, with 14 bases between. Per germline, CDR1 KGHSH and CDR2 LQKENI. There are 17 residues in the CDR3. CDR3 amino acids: CASSPFEGQGSYNEQFF. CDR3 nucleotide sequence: TGTGCCAGCTCACCATTCGAAGGGCAGGGCTCCTACAATGAGCAGTTCTTC.

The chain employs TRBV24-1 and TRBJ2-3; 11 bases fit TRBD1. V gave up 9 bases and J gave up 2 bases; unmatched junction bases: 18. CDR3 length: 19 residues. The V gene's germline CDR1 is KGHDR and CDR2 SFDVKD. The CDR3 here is CATGSDAPGQGGDTDTQYF. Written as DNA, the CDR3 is TGTGCCACCGGCTCAGACGCCCCGGGACAGGGGGGGGACACAGATACGCAGTATTTT.

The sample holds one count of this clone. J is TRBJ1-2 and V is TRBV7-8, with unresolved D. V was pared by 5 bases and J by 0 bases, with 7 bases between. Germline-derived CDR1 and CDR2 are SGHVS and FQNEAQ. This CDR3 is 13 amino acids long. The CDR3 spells CASSLFPNYGYTF. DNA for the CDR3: TGTGCCAGCAGCCTATTCCCTAACTATGGCTACACCTTC.

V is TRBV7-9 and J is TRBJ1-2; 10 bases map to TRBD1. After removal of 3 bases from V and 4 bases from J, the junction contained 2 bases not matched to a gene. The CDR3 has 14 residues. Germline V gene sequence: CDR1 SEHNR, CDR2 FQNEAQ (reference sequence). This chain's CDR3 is CASSFGQGVYGYTF. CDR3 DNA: TGTGCCAGCAGCTTCGGACAGGGGGTCTATGGCTACACCTTC.

The CDR3 protein is CASSSGQDVTEAFF. CDR3 bases: TGCGCCAGCAGCTCAGGACAGGATGTCACTGAAGCTTTCTTT. This rearrangement joins TRBV5-1 to TRBJ1-1; 7 nucleotides agree with TRBD1. Per the germline V gene, CDR1 is SGHRS and CDR2 is YFSETQ. The CDR3 runs to 14 residues. The V and J ends lost 3 bases and 4 bases, in that order; junction bases with no gene match: 6. The variable domain in full, with the rest retrieved from reference TRBV5-1 and TRBJ1-1, is KAGVTQTPRYLIKTRGQQVTLSCSPISGHRSVSWYQQTPGQGLQFLFEYFSETQRNKGNFPGRFSGRQFSNSRSEMNVSTLELGDSALYLCASSSGQDVTEAFFGQGTRLTVV.

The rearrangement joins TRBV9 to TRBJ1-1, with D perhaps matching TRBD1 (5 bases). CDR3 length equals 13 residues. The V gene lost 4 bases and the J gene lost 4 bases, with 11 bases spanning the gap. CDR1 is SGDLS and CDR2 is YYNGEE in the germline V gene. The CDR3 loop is CASSRVGGTEAFF. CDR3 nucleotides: TGTGCCAGCAGCAGGGTGGGGGGCACTGAAGCTTTCTTT.